Presented here are 9 T cell receptor beta chains from one specimen sequenced in a study of T cell repertoires in cytomegalovirus infection. TCRdb recomputed calls from the reads with MiXCR, one row per CDR3 protein. Of hundreds of thousands of distinct CDR3 sequences in the sample, about 27% are singletons; the top ten hold 20%. Their recognized antigens are unknown. Here the sequenced sample was cultured PBMCs, taken from culture after CMV antigen stimulation. The receptor source for this set is a human donor in good health (CMV status not recorded). Some clones in this sample may be carry-over from other donors' samples.

The V and J genes are TRBV14 and TRBJ2-5; D uncertain. This CDR3 region has 12 residues. The germline V and J ends were trimmed by 0 bases and 4 bases, with 3 bases remaining between them. Germline CDR1 and CDR2: SGHDN and FVKESK. The CDR3 nucleotides are TGTGCCAGCAGCCAAGAGGGAGAGACCCAGTACTTC. Translated, it gives CASSQEGETQYF.

This clonotype was picked up many times. This sequence joins TRBV7-2 and TRBJ2-7, with a possible D match to TRBD2 (6 bases). The germline V gene has CDR1 SGHTA and CDR2 FQGNSA. With 5 bases removed from V and 2 bases from J, the gap between germline ends came to 13 bases. This CDR3 is 14 amino acids long. CDR3 DNA: TGTGCCAGCAGCCTCGGAGGGCCCGCCTACGAGCAGTACTTC. Translating gives CASSLGGPAYEQYF. The full variable domain, completed using reference TRBV7-2 and TRBJ2-7, is GAGVSQSPSNKVTEKGKDVELRCDPISGHTALYWYRQSLGQGLEFLIYFQGNSAPDKSGLPSDRFSAERTGGSVSTLTIQRTQQEDSAVYLCASSLGGPAYEQYFGPGTRLTVT.

The chain combines TRBV6-6 with TRBJ1-2; weak D call: TRBD1 (5 bases). The CDR3 is made up of 13 amino acids. Germline CDR1 is MNHNY and CDR2 is SVGAGI (reference sequence). Deletions cut 0 bases from V and 6 bases from J, with 8 bases between. The CDR3 DNA follows: TGTGCCAGCAGTTACTCGATGACAGATGGCTACACCTTC. Translated: CASSYSMTDGYTF.

This clonotype has ten or more counts. This chain uses TRBV7-2 with TRBJ2-3; D is possibly TRBD2 (5 bases). Trimming shortened V by 7 bases and J by 6 bases, and 11 bases separated the two germline ends. This CDR3 comprises 12 residues. Germline V gene lookup returns CDR1 SGHTA and CDR2 FQGNSA. The CDR3 nucleotides are TGTGCCAGCACCACTAGAACGGATACGCAGTATTTT. It encodes CASTTRTDTQYF.

This clonotype was recorded a few times. This chain connects TRBV23-1 to TRBJ1-5; D is unresolved. Being an ORF, TRBV23-1 has a function that is uncertain. CDR3 size: 12 residues. V shed 7 bases and J shed 1 base, with 5 bases lying between them. DNA for the CDR3: TGCGCCAGCATAGAGAGCAATCAGCCCCAGCATTTT. This translates into CASIESNQPQHF.

The chain is built from TRBV11-2 and TRBJ1-6; 8 nucleotides agree with TRBD1. Germline lookup yields CDR1 SGHAT and CDR2 FQNNGV. The V and J ends lost 5 bases and 14 bases, in that order; junction bases with no gene match: 11. This CDR3 comprises 14 residues. DNA for the CDR3: TGTGCCAGCAGCGTAGGACAGGGACGGCGGACCCTCCACTTT. Amino acids: CASSVGQGRRTLHF.

The chain recombines TRBV5-1 with TRBJ2-1, with D tentatively TRBD1 (5 bases). The CDR3 is 14 amino acids. CDR1 is SGHRS, CDR2 YFSETQ, per germline. V lost 2 bases, J lost 2 bases, and 8 bases lay in between. CDR3 bases: TGCGCCAGCAGCTTCGACAGCCCCTACAATGAGCAGTTCTTC. The encoded protein is CASSFDSPYNEQFF.

This clonotype showed up just once. A much larger clone is a single base away; this may be a read error. The chain's CDR3 is CASSGDRIQGDTQYF. In nucleotides, the CDR3 is TGTGCCAGCAGCGGGGACAGGATTCAGGGGGATACGCAGTATTTT. The chain joins TRBV7-6 to TRBJ2-3; 8 nucleotides line up with TRBD1. Germline values: CDR1 SGHVS, CDR2 FNYEAQ. Trimming cost V 5 bases and J 6 bases; bases outside gene matches: 10. The CDR3 has 15 residues. The variable domain in full, completed from reference TRBV7-6 and TRBJ2-3, reads GAGVSQSPRYKVTKRGQDVALRCDPISGHVSLYWYRQALGQGPEFLTYFNYEAQQDKSGLPNDRFSAERPEGSISTLTIQRTEQRDSAMYRCASSGDRIQGDTQYFGPGTRLTVL.

This chain uses TRBV6-5 with TRBJ1-5; weak D call: TRBD1 (5 bases). Germline V CDR1 and CDR2: MNHEY, SVGAGI. There are 15 residues in the CDR3. The V end lost 0 bases, the J end lost 7 bases, and 13 bases lay between the germline ends. This chain's CDR3 is CASSYSLTAIQPQHF. CDR3 coding DNA: TGTGCCAGCAGTTACTCCCTGACAGCTATCCAGCCCCAGCATTTT.